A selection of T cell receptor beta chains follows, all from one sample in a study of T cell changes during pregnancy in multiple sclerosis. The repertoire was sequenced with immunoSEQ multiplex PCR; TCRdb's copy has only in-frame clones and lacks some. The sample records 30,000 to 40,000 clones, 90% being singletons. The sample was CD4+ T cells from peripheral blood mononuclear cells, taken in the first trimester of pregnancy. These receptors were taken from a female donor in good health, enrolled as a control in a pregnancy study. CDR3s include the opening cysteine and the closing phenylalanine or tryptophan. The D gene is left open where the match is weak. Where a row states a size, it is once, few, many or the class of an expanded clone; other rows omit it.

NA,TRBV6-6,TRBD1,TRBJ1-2,CASSPSTGGAGGYTF,TGTGCCAGCAGTCCATCAACAGGGGGCGCGGGAGGCTACACCTTC
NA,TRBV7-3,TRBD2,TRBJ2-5,CASSFLAGPQETQYF,TGTGCCAGCAGCTTCCTAGCGGGGCCGCAAGAGACCCAGTACTTC
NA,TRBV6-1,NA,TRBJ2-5,CASSERGSETQYF,TGTGCCAGCAGTGAAAGGGGGTCAGAGACCCAGTACTTC
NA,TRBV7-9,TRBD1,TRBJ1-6,CASSLGQGGSPLHF,TGTGCCAGCAGCTTAGGACAGGGTGGGTCACCCCTCCACTTT
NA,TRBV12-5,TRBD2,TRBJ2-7,CASGLVNKAGRSYEQYF,TGTGCTAGTGGTTTGGTTAACAAAGCGGGACGGTCCTACGAGCAGTACTTC
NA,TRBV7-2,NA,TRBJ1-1,CASSLGYSGGTEAFF,TGTGCCAGCAGCTTAGGGTATTCGGGGGGCACTGAAGCTTTCTTT
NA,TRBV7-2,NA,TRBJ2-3,CASSLALRGAGTDTQYF,TGTGCCAGCAGCTTAGCGCTGCGCGGGGCGGGGACAGATACGCAGTATTTT
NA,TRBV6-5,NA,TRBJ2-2,CASSPPGRGTGELFF,TGTGCCAGCAGTCCCCCCGGTAGAGGGACCGGGGAGCTGTTTTTT
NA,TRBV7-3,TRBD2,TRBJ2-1,CASSSGGSSYNEQFF,TGTGCCAGCAGCAGCGGGGGGAGCTCCTACAATGAGCAGTTCTTC
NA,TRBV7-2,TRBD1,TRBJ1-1,CASSSTGGNTEAFF,TGTGCCAGCAGCTCCACAGGGGGGAACACTGAAGCTTTCTTT
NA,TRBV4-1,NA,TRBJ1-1,CASSLARQANTEAFF,TGCGCCAGCAGCCTAGCCCGACAGGCGAACACTGAAGCTTTCTTT
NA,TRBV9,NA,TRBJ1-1,CASSGGGLNTEAFF,TGTGCCAGCAGCGGGGGGGGACTGAACACTGAAGCTTTCTTT
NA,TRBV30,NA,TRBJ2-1,CASVIEQFF,TGTGCCTCGGTAATTGAGCAGTTCTTC
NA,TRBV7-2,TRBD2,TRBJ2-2,CASSLYIAGGHGELFF,TGTGCCAGCAGCTTATATATAGCGGGGGGTCACGGGGAGCTGTTTTTT
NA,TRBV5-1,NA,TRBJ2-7,CASSLEQGFYEQYF,TGCGCCAGCAGCTTGGAACAGGGCTTCTACGAGCAGTACTTC
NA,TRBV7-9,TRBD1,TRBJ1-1,CASSPTGGREAFF,TGTGCCAGCAGCCCGACAGGGGGCAGAGAAGCTTTCTTT
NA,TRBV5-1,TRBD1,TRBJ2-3,CASSRNDYRGDTQYF,TGCGCCAGCAGCCGGAACGACTACAGGGGGGATACGCAGTATTTT
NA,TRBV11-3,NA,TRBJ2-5,CASSRGRGLQETQYF,TGTGCCAGCAGCCGCGGACGGGGTCTCCAAGAGACCCAGTACTTC
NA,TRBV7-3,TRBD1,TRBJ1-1,CASSSGQGNTEAFF,TGTGCCAGCAGCTCGGGACAGGGGAACACTGAAGCTTTCTTT
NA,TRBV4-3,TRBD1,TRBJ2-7,CASSQDRQGAGEQYF,TGCGCCAGCAGCCAAGACCGACAGGGGGCAGGCGAGCAGTACTTC
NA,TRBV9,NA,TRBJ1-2,CASSVAKGGGYTF,TGTGCCAGCAGCGTAGCTAAGGGAGGCGGCTACACCTTC
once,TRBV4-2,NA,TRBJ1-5,CASSQDPTAVQPQHF,TGTGCCAGCAGCCAAGATCCCACAGCCGTTCAGCCCCAGCATTTT
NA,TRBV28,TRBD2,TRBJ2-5,CASSHSGGGRLQETQYF,TGTGCCAGCAGCCATTCGGGGGGGGGCCGCCTCCAAGAGACCCAGTACTTC
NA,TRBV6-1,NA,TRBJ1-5,CASSSRTEQLSPQHF,TGTGCCAGCAGTTCAAGGACAGAGCAGTTGTCGCCCCAGCATTTT
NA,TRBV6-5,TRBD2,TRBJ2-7,CASRGTSGEQYF,TGTGCCAGCAGAGGGACTAGCGGCGAGCAGTACTTC
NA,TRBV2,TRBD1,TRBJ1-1,CASRFLGGQGPEAFF,TGTGCCAGCCGGTTTCTCGGGGGACAGGGCCCTGAAGCTTTCTTT
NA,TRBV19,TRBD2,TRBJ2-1,CASSIGGGLAGYNEQFF,TGTGCCAGTAGTATAGGGGGTGGACTAGCGGGGTACAATGAGCAGTTCTTC
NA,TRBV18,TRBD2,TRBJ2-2,CASSPGLADHTGELFF,TGTGCCAGCTCACCGGGACTAGCGGACCACACCGGGGAGCTGTTTTTT
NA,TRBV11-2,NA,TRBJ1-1,CASSFRGFGYTEAFF,TGTGCCAGCAGCTTTAGAGGTTTTGGTTACACTGAAGCTTTCTTT
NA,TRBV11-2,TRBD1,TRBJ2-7,CASSFRRQGRPREQYF,TGTGCCAGCAGCTTTAGAAGACAGGGACGACCCCGGGAGCAGTACTTC
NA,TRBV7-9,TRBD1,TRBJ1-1,CASSNRGKNTEAFF,TGTGCCAGCAGCAACAGGGGCAAAAACACTGAAGCTTTCTTT
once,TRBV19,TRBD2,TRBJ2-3,CASSMQRGIGDTQYF,TGTGCCAGTAGTATGCAGCGGGGGATAGGAGATACGCAGTATTTT
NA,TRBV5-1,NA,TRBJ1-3,CASKPDSNSGNTIYF,TGCGCCAGCAAACCGGACAGCAACTCTGGAAACACCATATATTTT
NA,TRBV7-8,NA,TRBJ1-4,CASSFNRAAASSILFF,TGTGCCAGCAGCTTCAACAGGGCCGCGGCCTCCAGTATACTGTTTTTT
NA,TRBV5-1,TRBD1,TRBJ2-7,CASSWDSSYEQYF,TGCGCCAGCAGCTGGGACAGCTCCTACGAGCAGTACTTC
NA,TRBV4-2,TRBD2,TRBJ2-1,CASSQGGGSAEQFF,TGTGCCAGCAGCCAGGGCGGGGGGTCGGCTGAGCAGTTCTTC
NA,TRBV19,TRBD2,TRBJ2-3,CASRRGGSTDTQYF,TGTGCCAGTAGACGGGGGGGGAGCACAGATACGCAGTATTTT
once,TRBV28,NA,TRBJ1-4,CAISRRGTTNEKLFF,TGTGCGATCTCTCGGCGGGGGACAACTAATGAAAAACTGTTTTTT
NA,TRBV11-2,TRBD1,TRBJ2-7,CASRAPGQGYEQYF,TGTGCCAGCAGGGCTCCGGGACAGGGTTACGAGCAGTACTTC
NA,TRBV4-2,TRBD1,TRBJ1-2,CASSQGGTENYGYTF,TGTGCCAGCAGCCAAGGGGGGACAGAGAACTATGGCTACACCTTC
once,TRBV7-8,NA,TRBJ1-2,CASSPRRGRWGYTF,TGTGCCAGCAGCCCCCGTCGGGGTAGATGGGGCTACACCTTC
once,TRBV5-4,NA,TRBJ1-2,CASSLDGNYGYTF,TGTGCCAGCAGCTTGGACGGTAACTATGGCTACACCTTC
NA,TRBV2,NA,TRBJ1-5,CASSDWGSGNQPQHF,TGTGCCAGCAGTGATTGGGGCTCTGGCAATCAGCCCCAGCATTTT
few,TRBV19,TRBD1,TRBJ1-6,CASSMDRVRPLHF,TGTGCCAGTAGTATGGACAGGGTACGACCCCTCCACTTT
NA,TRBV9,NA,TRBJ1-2,CASTPGGGSNYGYTF,TGTGCCAGCACCCCGGGGGGGGGCTCGAACTATGGCTACACCTTC
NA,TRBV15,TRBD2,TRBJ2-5,CATRGLDAQETQYF,TGTGCCACCCGAGGACTAGATGCGCAAGAGACCCAGTACTTC
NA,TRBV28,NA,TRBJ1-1,CASFGGGDTEAFF,TGTGCCAGCTTCGGCGGAGGCGACACTGAAGCTTTCTTT
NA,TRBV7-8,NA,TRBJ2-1,CASSLGGRAGDEQFF,TGTGCCAGCAGCTTAGGGGGCAGGGCAGGTGATGAGCAGTTCTTC
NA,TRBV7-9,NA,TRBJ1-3,CASSRTGWQYSGNTIYF,TGTGCCAGCAGTCGTACAGGGTGGCAATACTCTGGAAACACCATATATTTT
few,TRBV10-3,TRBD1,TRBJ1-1,CAIRDRGNTEAFF,TGTGCCATAAGGGACAGGGGGAACACTGAAGCTTTCTTT
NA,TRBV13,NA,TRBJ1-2,CASSSRGFGYGYTF,TGTGCCAGCAGCTCCAGGGGTTTCGGGTATGGCTACACCTTC
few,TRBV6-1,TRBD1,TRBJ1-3,CASEDRWLSGNTIYF,TGTGCCAGCGAGGACAGGTGGCTCTCTGGAAACACCATATATTTT
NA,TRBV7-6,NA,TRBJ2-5,CASSFYPEETQYF,TGTGCCAGCAGCTTTTACCCAGAAGAGACCCAGTACTTC
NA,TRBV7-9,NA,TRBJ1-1,CASGAVASSTEAFF,TGTGCCAGCGGGGCGGTGGCTTCCTCCACTGAAGCTTTCTTT
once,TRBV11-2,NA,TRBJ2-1,CASSLDLGDHNEQFF,TGTGCCAGCAGCTTAGATCTAGGAGACCACAATGAGCAGTTCTTC
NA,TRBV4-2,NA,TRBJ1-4,CASSPGGQSNEKLFF,TGTGCCAGCAGCCCGGGTGGACAGTCTAATGAAAAACTGTTTTTT
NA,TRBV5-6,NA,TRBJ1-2,CASSLEGPYGYTF,TGTGCCAGCAGCTTGGAGGGGCCCTATGGCTACACCTTC
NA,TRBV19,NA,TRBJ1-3,CASTSQSSGNTIYF,TGTGCCAGTACCTCACAGAGCTCTGGAAACACCATATATTTT
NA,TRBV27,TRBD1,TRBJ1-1,CASNLGQMNTEAFF,TGTGCCAGCAACCTGGGACAGATGAACACTGAAGCTTTCTTT